These T cell receptor beta chains were read from a single sample in a study of cytomegalovirus exposure and HLA in healthy donors. Produced via immunoSEQ multiplex PCR; TCRdb's table is partial and in-frame only. The top ten hold roughly 13% of the sample, which has approximately 160,000 clones, around 80% seen once. Source material: PBMCs. Receptors originate from a woman in her fifties or sixties in good health and CMV-seropositive. Both conserved end residues are part of each CDR3. The D gene is left open where the match is weak. The size field is filled for only some rows; it gives once, few, many or a size class.

clone_size d_call j_call v_call cdr3_nt cdr3_aa
- - TRBJ1-2 TRBV2 TGTGCCAGCAGTGCATTAGGGGCCGCGAACTATGGCTACACCTTC CASSALGAANYGYTF
- - TRBJ2-7 TRBV5-1 TGCGCCAGCAGCTTGGCTCCGACGGGGGAGTCCTACGAGCAGTACTTC CASSLAPTGESYEQYF
- TRBD2 TRBJ2-1 TRBV5-4 TGTGCCAGCAGCCGAGGACTAGCGGGTAGGAGTGAGCAGTTCTTC CASSRGLAGRSEQFF
- TRBD1 TRBJ1-1 TRBV4-1 TGCGCCAGCAGCCAGGTGGGACAGCAGAACACTGAAGCTTTCTTT CASSQVGQQNTEAFF
few - TRBJ1-2 TRBV4-2 TGTGCCAGCAGCCAAGATTGGGACTCTAACTATGGCTACACCTTC CASSQDWDSNYGYTF
- - TRBJ2-3 TRBV7-6 TGTGCCAGCAGCCTACAGGGTGTTAGCACAGATACGCAGTATTTT CASSLQGVSTDTQYF
- - TRBJ1-5 TRBV6-6 TGTGCCAGCAGCCGCGCGCGGCAGGGCTGGAATCAGCCCCAGCATTTT CASSRARQGWNQPQHF
few TRBD1 TRBJ1-4 TRBV30 TGTGCCTGGAGTGTCACAGGGGGCTATAATGAAAAACTGTTTTTT CAWSVTGGYNEKLFF
- - TRBJ1-1 TRBV7-9 TGTGCCAGCAGCCTTCGAGGAGGGGCAGACACTGAAGCTTTCTTT CASSLRGGADTEAFF
- TRBD1 TRBJ1-2 TRBV7-6 TGTGCCAGCAGCCCCGGACAGGGTATTTATGGCTACACCTTC CASSPGQGIYGYTF
once - TRBJ2-5 TRBV6-1 TGTGCCAGCAGTGAAGCACAAACTAGGATAGGTGAGACCCAGTACTTC CASSEAQTRIGETQYF
- - TRBJ2-5 TRBV7-3 TGTGCCAGCAGCTTATCAGCAGGGTCTGGAGAGACCCAGTACTTC CASSLSAGSGETQYF
- TRBD1 TRBJ1-5 TRBV18 TGTGCCAGCTCACGAAAGGACAGGGATCAGCCCCAGCATTTT CASSRKDRDQPQHF
- - TRBJ1-2 TRBV18 TGTGCCAGCTCGGACAGCGGCGGGAGCGGCTACACCTTC CASSDSGGSGYTF
once - TRBJ2-5 TRBV30 TGTGCCTGGAGTGTAACAGGGAGGGGAGAGACCCAGTACTTC CAWSVTGRGETQYF
- - TRBJ2-1 TRBV27 TGTGCCAGCAGCCGCGGGACAGCCTACAATGAGCAGTTCTTC CASSRGTAYNEQFF
- - TRBJ1-2 TRBV19 TGTGCCAGTAGTATTAACAGGGAAACCGGCTACACCTTC CASSINRETGYTF
- - TRBJ2-7 TRBV10-3 TGTGCCACCCTGGCGGGGATCAACGACGAGCAGTACTTC CATLAGINDEQYF
- TRBD1 TRBJ2-2 TRBV27 TGTGCCAGCAGTCCTAGCCGGACAGGGCGCTCCGGGGAGCTGTTTTTT CASSPSRTGRSGELFF
- TRBD1 TRBJ1-2 TRBV6-5 TGTGCCAGCAGTGAAGGGGGCAGGGACGGCTACACCTTC CASSEGGRDGYTF
- - TRBJ1-3 TRBV6-6 TGTGCCAGCAGTACACAGGTTGATGGAAACACCATATATTTT CASSTQVDGNTIYF
- - TRBJ1-1 TRBV9 TGTGCCAGCAGCGCACCAACGGACAGTGAAGCTTTCTTT CASSAPTDSEAFF
few - TRBJ1-1 TRBV7-6 TGTGCCAGCAGCCCGCGTGGAGGGGAAAACACTGAAGCTTTCTTT CASSPRGGENTEAFF
- TRBD1 TRBJ2-5 TRBV5-1 TGCGCCAGCAGCCGACAGGGGGGGTTTGAAGAGACCCAGTACTTC CASSRQGGFEETQYF
- TRBD1 TRBJ2-5 TRBV19 TGTGCCAGTAGCGGACAGGGGGTTCGGTCAGAGACCCAGTACTTC CASSGQGVRSETQYF
- - TRBJ1-6 TRBV7-9 TGTGCCAGCAGCTTAGGACAGGCTGGTAGGTCCCTCCACTTT CASSLGQAGRSLHF
- TRBD2 TRBJ2-1 TRBV5-6 TGTGCCAGCAGCTCCCGACTAGCGGGTGGGTCTGAGCAGTTCTTC CASSSRLAGGSEQFF
- - TRBJ1-1 TRBV18 TGTGCCAGCTCACCTTTCCAGGGTGCGAACACTGAAGCTTTCTTT CASSPFQGANTEAFF
- - TRBJ1-6 TRBV2 TGTGCCAGCAGTGGGAGCAATTCACCCCTCCACTTT CASSGSNSPLHF
- TRBD1 TRBJ2-3 TRBV11-3 TGTGCCAGCAGCTTCGGGACAGCCGTCACAGATACGCAGTATTTT CASSFGTAVTDTQYF
- TRBD2 TRBJ2-2 TRBV11-2 TGTGCCAGCAGCTTAACACTAGCGGGGGGGCAGGACACCGGGGAGCTGTTTTTT CASSLTLAGGQDTGELFF
few TRBD1 TRBJ2-5 TRBV5-4 TGTGCCAGCGCTTCGGGACAGCAAGAGACCCAGTACTTC CASASGQQETQYF
- - TRBJ2-3 TRBV7-9 TGTGCCAGCAGCTTAGCGGGGAGGAGGGATACGCAGTATTTT CASSLAGRRDTQYF
- - TRBJ1-2 TRBV5-4 TGTGCCAGCAGCTCCCGGGGGTTCATGGGGGACTATGGCTACACCTTC CASSSRGFMGDYGYTF
- - TRBJ1-1 TRBV7-3 TGTGCCAGCAGCTCGGACATCGCTGAAGCTTTCTTT CASSSDIAEAFF